These T cell receptor beta chains were read from a single sample in a study of T cells after yellow fever vaccination. Using its own MiXCR run on the 5' RACE reads, TCRdb lists one record per CDR3 protein. Of under 300,000 distinct CDR3 sequences listed, 6.9% are singletons. The sequences come from CD4+ T cells sorted from PBMCs, collected 15 days after the yellow fever booster vaccination. These receptors all stem from a man aged 30 to 45 who received the YFV17D yellow fever vaccine. Each CDR3 is given without its conserved first and last residue. Each record gives: V gene, clone size, J gene, CDR3 protein. Rows give clone size only sometimes, using once, few, many, or a class for an expanded clone.

>TRBV18|many|TRBJ2-1
ASSPPSGRDNEQF
>TRBV5-4|-|TRBJ2-7
ASSPSPLSAMYEQY
>TRBV3-1|-|TRBJ1-1
ASSATEVTEAF
>TRBV5-1|many|TRBJ1-6
ASSLPEPVSQNSPLH
>TRBV7-9|many|TRBJ2-5
ASSFLEGDKETQY
>TRBV5-1|many|TRBJ1-2
ASSIFWDTGYT
>TRBV7-6|many|TRBJ2-5
ASSFGETQY
>TRBV24-1|many|TRBJ2-7
ATPHHLGKWIEQY
>TRBV5-5|-|TRBJ2-3
ASSPTGSFGTDTQY
>TRBV25-1|-|TRBJ2-2
ASRRGQTGELF
>TRBV20-1|-|TRBJ1-5
SARNRDLWYQH
>TRBV12-3/TRBV12-4|many|TRBJ1-1
ATGQPPTEAF
>TRBV7-2|many|TRBJ2-1
ASSLARNEQF
>TRBV5-1|many|TRBJ2-1
ASKRTSGTSYNEQF
>TRBV19|-|TRBJ2-1
ASSIGRVHEQF
>TRBV6-2/TRBV6-3|-|TRBJ2-1
ASSYRYEQF
>TRBV11-1|-|TRBJ2-1
ASHTTRGGRGSYNEQF